The entry below gives a single T cell receptor beta chain sequence along with its context. This sample was taken from a study of monozygotic twins with inflammatory bowel disease. Input per TCR library consisted of roughly 3,500 ng of total RNA. Per sample, reverse transcription was split into eight reactions. UMIs incorporating a 6-nucleotide sample barcode were appended by means of template switching. TCRdb processed the 5' RACE reads again and assigns one entry to each CDR3 protein, with no DNA. The table for this sample gives about 380,000 distinct CDR3 sequences. Germline values: CDR1 SGHRS, CDR2 YFSETQ. CDR3 size: 14 residues.

The chain has TRBV5-1 and TRBJ2-7. This TCR came from a human donor with ulcerative colitis or Crohn's disease, or a healthy co-twin of an affected twin (not recorded which). What was sequenced was blood. This chain's CDR3 is CASSLGGITYEQYF.